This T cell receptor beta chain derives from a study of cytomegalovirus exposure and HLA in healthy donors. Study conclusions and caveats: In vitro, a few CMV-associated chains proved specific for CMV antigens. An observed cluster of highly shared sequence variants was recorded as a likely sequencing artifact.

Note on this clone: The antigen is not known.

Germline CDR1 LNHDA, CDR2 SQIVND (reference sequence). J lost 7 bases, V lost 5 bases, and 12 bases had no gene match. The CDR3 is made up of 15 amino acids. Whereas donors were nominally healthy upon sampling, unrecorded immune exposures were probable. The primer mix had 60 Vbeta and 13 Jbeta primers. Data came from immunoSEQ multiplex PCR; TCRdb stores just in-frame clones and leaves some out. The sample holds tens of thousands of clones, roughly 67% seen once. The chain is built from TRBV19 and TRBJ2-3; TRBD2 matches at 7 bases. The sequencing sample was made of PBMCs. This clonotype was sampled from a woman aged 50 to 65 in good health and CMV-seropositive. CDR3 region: CASSAAGLPSNTQYF. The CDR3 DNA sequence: TGTGCCAGTAGTGCAGCGGGACTCCCCTCAAATACGCAGTATTTT.